This T cell receptor (beta chain) was sequenced in a study of T cell repertoires in cytomegalovirus infection (dated by TCRdb to the late 2010s). For context, the study as a whole: Peptide stimulations targeted recently identified HLA-C-restricted CMV epitopes, whose presentation resists viral immunomodulation, together with well-studied HLA-B-restricted epitopes. The HLA type of each donor mattered for the analysis, because public TCR beta signatures pointed to carriage of CMV infection along with the matching HLA type.

For this clonotype: This receptor's antigen is unknown. Per-base quality was not reported, and no clone a single base away is much larger than it.

The sample's treatment or condition, from its label and the paper: in vitro stimulation with specific CMV peptide epitopes to enrich CMV-specific T cells. The paper as a whole reports these results and caveats: The ex vivo response was dominated by HLA-C-restricted CMV-specific TCR beta clonotypes, which also provided the single most frequent clonotype in two of eight donors. In both this cohort and an independent roughly 350-donor cohort, the cumulative frequency of public TCR beta family members distinguished carriers of CMV infection plus the relevant HLA type.

Via the germline V gene (reference sequence), CDR1 is LNHDA and CDR2 SQIVND. V is pared back by 5 bases and J by 7 bases, with 17 bases lying between the germline termini. The CDR3 sequence holds 14 residues, the cysteine and phenylalanine included. Only the CDR3 DNA is retained, 42 bases long and in frame from the first base. Instrument used: Illumina HiSeq 1500. TCRdb redid the processing of the public reads, applying fastp at Q25 and MiXCR, and retained in-frame beta chains. Here each entry gathers all rows of one CDR3 protein and keeps the most common genes and DNA. The sample records fewer than 950,000 distinct CDR3 sequences, 32% of which are singletons. Around 12% of the sample lies in the top ten.

The rearrangement combines TRBV19 with TRBJ1-1; TRBD1 might be the D gene, on 5 matching bases. This clonotype was obtained from a human donor in good health (CMV status not recorded). Some clones in this sample may be carry-over from other donors' samples. Source: cultured CD8+ T cells from PBMCs, taken from culture after CMV antigen stimulation. The nucleotides are TGTGCCAGTAGTTTCCGGGGTCGGGACCGTGAAGCTTTCTTT. Its product reads: CASSFRGRDREAFF. With the portions outside the CDR3 filled from the reference TRBV19 and TRBJ1-1 genes, the complete variable region becomes DGGITQSPKYLFRKEGQNVTLSCEQNLNHDAMYWYRQDPGQGLRLIYYSQIVNDFQKGDIAEGYSVSREKKESFPLTVTSAQKNPTAFYLCASSFRGRDREAFFGQGTRLTVV.